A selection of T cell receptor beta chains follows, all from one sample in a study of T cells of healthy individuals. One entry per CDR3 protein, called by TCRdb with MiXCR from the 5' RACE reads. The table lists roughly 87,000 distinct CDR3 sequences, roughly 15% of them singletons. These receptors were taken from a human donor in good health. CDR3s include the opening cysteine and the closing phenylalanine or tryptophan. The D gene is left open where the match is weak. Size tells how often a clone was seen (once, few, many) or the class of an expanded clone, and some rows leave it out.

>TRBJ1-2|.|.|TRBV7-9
CASSLGAGVDYGYTF
TGTGCCAGCAGCTTAGGGGCAGGCGTCGACTATGGCTACACCTTC
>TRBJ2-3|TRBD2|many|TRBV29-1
CSGGGGADTQYF
TGCAGCGGAGGCGGGGGGGCAGATACGCAGTATTTT
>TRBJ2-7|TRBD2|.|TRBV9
CASSVGGASGDYEQYF
TGTGCCAGCAGCGTAGGTGGGGCTAGCGGGGACTACGAGCAGTACTTC
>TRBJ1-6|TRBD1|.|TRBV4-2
CASSHPTGGSSYNSPLHF
TGTGCCAGCAGCCATCCAACAGGGGGCAGCTCCTATAATTCACCCCTCCACTTT
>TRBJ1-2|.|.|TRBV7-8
CASSLRLQGGDYGYTF
TGTGCCAGCAGCTTACGGCTCCAGGGAGGCGACTATGGCTACACCTTC
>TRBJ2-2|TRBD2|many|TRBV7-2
CASSFSGDTGELFF
TGTGCCAGCAGCTTTAGCGGGGACACCGGGGAGCTGTTTTTT
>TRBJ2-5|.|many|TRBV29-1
CSARTGETQYF
TGCAGCGCCCGGACGGGGGAGACCCAGTACTTC
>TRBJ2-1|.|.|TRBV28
CASLRAGADSYNEQFF
TGTGCCAGCCTCAGAGCGGGCGCGGATTCCTACAATGAGCAGTTCTTC
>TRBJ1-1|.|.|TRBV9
CASSGGWGETEAFF
TGTGCCAGCAGCGGAGGTTGGGGGGAAACTGAAGCTTTCTTT
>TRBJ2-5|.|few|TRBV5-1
CASLAGETQYF
TGCGCCAGCCTGGCGGGGGAGACCCAGTACTTC
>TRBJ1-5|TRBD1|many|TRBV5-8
CASSLRTGNQPQHF
TGTGCCAGCAGCCTACGGACAGGGAATCAGCCCCAGCATTTT
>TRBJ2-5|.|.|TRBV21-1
CASSISGWEETQYF
TGTGCCAGCAGCATATCAGGGTGGGAAGAGACCCAGTACTTC
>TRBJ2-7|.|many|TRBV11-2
CASSLPYEQYF
TGTGCCAGCAGCTTGCCCTACGAGCAGTACTTC
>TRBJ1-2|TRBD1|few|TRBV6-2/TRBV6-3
CASIRDRGSYGYTF
TGTGCCAGCATCAGGGACAGGGGAAGCTATGGCTACACCTTC
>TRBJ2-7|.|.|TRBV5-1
CASSLATGPHYEQYF
TGCGCCAGCAGCTTGGCAACTGGGCCCCACTACGAGCAGTACTTC
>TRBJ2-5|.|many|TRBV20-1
CSAIEGGAQETQYF
TGCAGTGCTATCGAGGGGGGAGCTCAAGAGACCCAGTACTTC
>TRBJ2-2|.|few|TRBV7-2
CASSLIGGAPGELFF
TGTGCCAGCAGCTTAATAGGGGGGGCCCCCGGGGAGCTGTTTTTT
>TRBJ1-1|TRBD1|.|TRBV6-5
CASSSYSQGAITEAFF
TGTGCCAGCAGTTCATATTCACAGGGGGCCATCACTGAAGCTTTCTTT
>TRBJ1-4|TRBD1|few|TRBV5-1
CASSLEGQSNEKLFF
TGCGCCAGCAGCTTGGAGGGACAGAGTAATGAAAAACTGTTTTTT
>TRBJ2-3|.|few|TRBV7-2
CASSSKLAGVADTQYF
TGTGCCAGCAGCTCCAAACTAGCAGGAGTTGCAGATACGCAGTATTTT
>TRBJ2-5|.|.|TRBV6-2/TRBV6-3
CASSYIDPQETQYF
TGTGCCAGCAGTTACATCGACCCCCAAGAGACCCAGTACTTC
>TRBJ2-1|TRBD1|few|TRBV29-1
CSVRTGFSNEQFF
TGCAGCGTTCGGACAGGGTTCAGCAATGAGCAGTTCTTC
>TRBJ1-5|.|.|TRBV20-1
CSALLSNQPQHF
TGCAGTGCTCTTCTTAGCAATCAGCCCCAGCATTTT
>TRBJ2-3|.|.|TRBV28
CASSFNGGPTDTQYF
TGTGCCAGCAGTTTCAACGGAGGGCCGACAGATACGCAGTATTTT
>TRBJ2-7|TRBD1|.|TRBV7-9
CASSPRQGRSEQYF
TGTGCCAGCAGCCCCCGACAGGGAAGGAGCGAGCAGTACTTC
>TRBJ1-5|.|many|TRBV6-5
CASSYEGTEPQHF
TGTGCCAGCAGTTACGAGGGGACGGAGCCCCAGCATTTT
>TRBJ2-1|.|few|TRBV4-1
CASSQVITGAGEQFF
TGCGCCAGCAGCCAAGTTATTACGGGGGCAGGTGAGCAGTTCTTC
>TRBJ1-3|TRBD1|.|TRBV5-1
CASRMTGSSGNTIYF
TGCGCCAGCAGGATGACAGGGAGCTCTGGAAACACCATATATTTT
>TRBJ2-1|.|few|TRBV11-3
CASSLGSGYNEQFF
TGTGCCAGCAGCTTAGGTTCCGGGTACAATGAGCAGTTCTTC
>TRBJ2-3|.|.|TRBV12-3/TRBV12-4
CASSLSGGGDTQYF
TGTGCCAGCAGTTTAAGTGGGGGAGGCGATACGCAGTATTTT
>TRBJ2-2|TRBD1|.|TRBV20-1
CSARAPGTANTGELFF
TGCAGTGCTAGAGCACCCGGGACAGCGAACACCGGGGAGCTGTTTTTT
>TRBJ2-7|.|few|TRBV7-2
CASSLNGGGYYEQYF
TGTGCCAGCAGCTTAAACGGAGGGGGGTACTACGAGCAGTACTTC
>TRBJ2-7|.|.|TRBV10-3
CAISDGGGEPREQYF
TGTGCCATCAGTGATGGGGGAGGTGAGCCTCGCGAGCAGTACTTC